These 12 T cell receptor beta chains were all obtained from the same sample, sequenced in a study of T cell changes during pregnancy in multiple sclerosis. Some clones are missing from TCRdb's copy, which holds only in-frame ones; the method was immunoSEQ multiplex PCR. The profile shows around 41,000 clones, roughly 90% of them singletons. Sequencing input: PBMCs (not recorded whether the cells were cultured). These receptors all come from a female donor with multiple sclerosis, enrolled in a pregnancy study.

The chain employs TRBV7-2 and TRBJ2-7; 7 nucleotides match TRBD2. This CDR3 has 15 residues. The germline V gene encodes CDR1 SGHTA and CDR2 FQGNSA. Trimming took 2 bases from V and 0 from J; bases not matched to a gene: 4. CDR3 nucleotides: TGTGCCAGCAGCTTACGGCTAGCGGCCTCCTACGAGCAGTACTTC. It encodes CASSLRLAASYEQYF.

The CDR3: CASSQSGQAGANVLTF. CDR3 in DNA: TGTGCCAGCAGCCAATCTGGACAGGCGGGGGCCAACGTCCTGACTTTC. V is TRBV4-2 and J is TRBJ2-6, with TRBD1 matching 7 bases. J lost 4 bases, V lost 2 bases, and 5 bases had no gene match. Per the germline V gene, CDR1 is LGHNA and CDR2 is YNFKEQ. The CDR3 spans 16 residues.

This chain connects TRBV5-1 to TRBJ2-1; 12 positions agree with TRBD2. CDR1 SGHRS and CDR2 YFSETQ come from the germline V gene. The length of the CDR3 is 15 residues. Unmatched junction bases numbered 5, after V lost 4 bases and J lost 6 bases. CDR3 sequence reads: CASSMRTSGINEQFF. Here the CDR3 DNA reads TGCGCCAGCAGCATGAGGACTAGCGGGATCAATGAGCAGTTCTTC. The full variable domain, with the rest looked up from reference TRBV5-1 and TRBJ2-1, is KAGVTQTPRYLIKTRGQQVTLSCSPISGHRSVSWYQQTPGQGLQFLFEYFSETQRNKGNFPGRFSGRQFSNSRSEMNVSTLELGDSALYLCASSMRTSGINEQFFGPGTRLTVL.

The chain uses TRBV5-4 and TRBJ2-1; 11 bases map to TRBD2. The CDR3 loop spans 15 amino acids. Trimming removed 4 bases from V and 4 bases from J; junction bases left unmatched: 4. Germline V gives CDR1 SGHNT, CDR2 YYREEE (reference sequence). The DNA for the CDR3 is TGTGCCAGCAGCCCGACTAGCGGGGATTACAATGAGCAGTTCTTC. Translated, it gives CASSPTSGDYNEQFF.

This chain connects TRBV19 to TRBJ2-1; no clear D gene. CDR1 is LNHDA and CDR2 is SQIVND in the germline V gene (reference sequence). This CDR3 spans 11 amino acids. The V end lost 8 bases, the J end lost 8 bases, and 10 bases lay between the germline ends. CDR3 sequence: CASRLRDEQFF. The CDR3 region has the DNA TGTGCCAGTCGATTACGGGATGAGCAGTTCTTC.

The chain links TRBV5-1 to TRBJ2-7; D remains ambiguous. The CDR3 loop spans 13 amino acids. Germline V lookup: CDR1 SGHRS, CDR2 YFSETQ. Trimming took off 5 bases at V and 3 bases at J, with 12 bases between the two ends. The CDR3 sequence is CASSITSNYEQYF. CDR3 nucleotide sequence: TGCGCCAGCAGTATCACGAGCAACTACGAGCAGTACTTC.

This chain links TRBV28 with TRBJ2-1; TRBD1 matches at 10 bases. The CDR3 is 15 residues long. After removal of 6 bases from V and 2 bases from J, the junction contained 4 bases not matched to a gene. Germline CDR1 MDHEN, CDR2 SYDVKM. The CDR3: CASRSGTGAYNEQFF. DNA for the CDR3: TGTGCCAGCAGGTCCGGGACAGGGGCCTACAATGAGCAGTTCTTC. The full variable domain, completed using reference TRBV28 and TRBJ2-1, is DVKVTQSSRYLVKRTGEKVFLECVQDMDHENMFWYRQDPGLGLRLIYFSYDVKMKEKGDIPEGYSVSREKKERFSLILESASTNQTSMYLCASRSGTGAYNEQFFGPGTRLTVL.

This sequence joins TRBV10-2 and TRBJ2-1, with TRBD1 identical over 9 bases. The germline V gene encodes CDR1 WSHSY and CDR2 SAAADI. Unmatched junction bases numbered 10, after V lost 9 bases and J lost 7 bases. The CDR3 spans 14 residues. The CDR3 spells CASQPGQGWNEQFF. CDR3 DNA sequence: TGCGCCAGTCAGCCGGGACAGGGATGGAATGAGCAGTTCTTC.

This clone was observed once. The J gene is TRBJ2-2, the V gene TRBV2, with D perhaps being TRBD1 or TRBD2 (5 bases each). The CDR3 has 14 residues. V was clipped by 9 bases and J by 8 bases, with 19 bases between them. CDR1 and CDR2 (germline): SNHLY, FYNNEI. CDR3 amino acids: CASIIKRWGGELFF. The CDR3 nucleotides read TGTGCCAGTATTATAAAACGCTGGGGGGGGGAGCTGTTTTTT.

This clone was recorded a few times. The chain carries TRBV19 and TRBJ2-7; TRBD2 matches 7 bases. Germline trimming cut 9 bases from V and 5 bases from J; bases unmatched to any gene: 13. This CDR3 is 14 amino acids long. Per germline, CDR1 LNHDA and CDR2 SQIVND (reference sequence). DNA for the CDR3: TGTGCCAGCCAAACCGCGGGGGTTCCCCACGAGCAGTACTTC. It translates to CASQTAGVPHEQYF.

The V gene is TRBV7-9, the J gene TRBJ2-7; D ambiguous. The CDR3 totals 13 residues. Germline values: CDR1 SEHNR, CDR2 FQNEAQ (reference sequence). V was shortened by 3 bases and J by 3 bases, with 9 bases between the two germline ends. The CDR3 nucleotides are TGTGCCAGCAGCTTTTTAGGGCTCTACGAGCAGTACTTC. This gives the protein CASSFLGLYEQYF.

The chain combines TRBV28 with TRBJ2-7; 7 nucleotides match TRBD1. The germline V gene encodes CDR1 MDHEN and CDR2 SYDVKM. J lost 3 bases, V lost 5 bases, and 10 bases had no gene match. This CDR3 spans 15 amino acids. In nucleotides, the CDR3 is TGTGCCAGCAGTGAACCGACAGGGACGGGCTACGAGCAGTACTTC. This encodes CASSEPTGTGYEQYF.